This TCR beta chain was observed in a study of molecular identifiers for immune sequencing clone quantification. In TCRdb, the PCR reads were re-called with MiXCR into one record per CDR3 protein. The table includes more than 550,000 distinct CDR3 sequences, about 25% detected once. Using a CD8+CD4-CCR7+CD45RA+ phenotype, naive CD8 T cells were sorted. This clonotype was observed a handful of times. Trimming pared 8 bases from V and 0 bases from J, leaving 9 bases between. This CDR3 is 13 amino acids long. The germline CDR1 and CDR2 sequences are MNHEY and SMNVEV (reference sequence). The sequencing sample was made of naive CD8+ T cells from blood, with Jurkat cell RNA spiked in. Indicated subset: FACS-sorted CD8+CD4-CCR7+CD45RA+ naive T cells. J is TRBJ2-3 and V is TRBV27; tentatively, D is TRBD1 (5 bases). This clonotype was obtained from a human donor in good health. Some libraries in this study had Jurkat cell RNA spiked in. Here the CDR3 DNA reads TGTGCCAGCTGTAAGGGGAGCACAGATACGCAGTATTTT. It encodes CASCKGSTDTQYF.